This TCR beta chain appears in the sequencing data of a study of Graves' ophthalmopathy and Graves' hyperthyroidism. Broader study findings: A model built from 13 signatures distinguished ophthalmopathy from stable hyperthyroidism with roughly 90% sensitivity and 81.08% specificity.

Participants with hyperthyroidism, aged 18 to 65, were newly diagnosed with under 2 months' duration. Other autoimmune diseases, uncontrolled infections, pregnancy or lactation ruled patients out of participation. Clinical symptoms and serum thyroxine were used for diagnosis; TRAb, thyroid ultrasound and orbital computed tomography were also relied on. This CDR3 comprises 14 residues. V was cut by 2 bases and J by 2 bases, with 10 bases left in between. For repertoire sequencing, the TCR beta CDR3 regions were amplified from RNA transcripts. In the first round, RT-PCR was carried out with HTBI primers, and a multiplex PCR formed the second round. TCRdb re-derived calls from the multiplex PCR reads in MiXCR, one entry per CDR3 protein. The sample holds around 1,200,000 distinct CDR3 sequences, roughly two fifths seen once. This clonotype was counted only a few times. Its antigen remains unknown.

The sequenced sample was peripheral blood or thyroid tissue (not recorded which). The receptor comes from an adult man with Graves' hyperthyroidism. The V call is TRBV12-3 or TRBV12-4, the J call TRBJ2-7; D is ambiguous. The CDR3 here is CASSLSLPTYEQYF. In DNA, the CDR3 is TGTGCCAGCAGTTTATCACTCCCCACCTACGAGCAGTACTTC.